The 31 T cell receptor beta chains listed next were all sequenced from one sample in a study of metastatic and nonmetastatic thyroid tumors. Patients underwent thyroid surgery, and none had received any treatment before it. TCRdb re-analyzed the PCR reads using MiXCR. The repertoire has around 2,000 clones, approximately 9.9% of them found once; the top ten carry more than 13%. The sequenced sample consisted of tumor tissue. These receptors all come from a female donor with papillary thyroid cancer or a benign thyroid nodule (not recorded which). Some clones in this sample may be carry-over from other donors' samples.

This clone was detected only a few times. The V gene is TRBV6-6, the J gene TRBJ1-2; D remains ambiguous. From germline, CDR1 is MNHNY and CDR2 SVGAGI (reference sequence). Between the trimmed V and J ends, which lost 0 bases and 4 bases, there was a span of 12 bases. The CDR3 has 15 residues. The CDR3 region has the DNA TGTGCCAGCAGTTACTCGAAAGGGAACTCCTATGGCTACACCTTC. It codes for CASSYSKGNSYGYTF.

By sample share, this clone is medium-sized (0.01 to 0.1%). One end of the junction varies from germline; a read error may be responsible. The chain employs TRBV7-7 and TRBJ1-1; 9 nucleotides agree with TRBD1. Germline V lookup: CDR1 SSHAT, CDR2 FNYEAQ (reference sequence). This CDR3 contains 17 residues. The CDR3 spells CASSLFTSGQGSTEAFF. The CDR3, as DNA: TGTGCTAGCAGCTTATTTACTTCCGGACAGGGGAGCACTGAAGCTTTCTTT.

This clone was counted many times. The chain uses TRBV5-6 and TRBJ2-1; 7 bases are shared with TRBD1. Germline-derived CDR1 and CDR2 are SGHDT and YYEEEE. Trimming at V came to 3 bases and at J to 8 bases, leaving 14 bases not matched to a gene. This CDR3 spans 16 amino acids. This CDR3 is CASSSKIKDRADEQFF. The CDR3 coding sequence is TGTGCCAGCAGCTCGAAAATAAAAGACAGGGCTGATGAGCAGTTCTTC.

This chain connects TRBV20-1 to TRBJ2-2, with 15 bases that match TRBD2. The CDR3 length is 19 residues. From germline, CDR1 is DFQATT and CDR2 SNEGSKA (reference sequence). Trimming at V came to 1 base and at J to 5 bases, leaving 11 bases not matched to a gene. CDR3 in amino acids: CSARGIRTSGGGRTGELFF. CDR3 bases: TGCAGTGCTAGAGGAATACGGACTAGCGGGGGGGGCAGGACCGGGGAGCTGTTTTTT.

By frequency in the sample, this clone is medium-sized. J is TRBJ2-7 and V is TRBV4-1, with D unresolved. Germline V gene data show CDR1 as MGHRA and CDR2 as YSYEKL. The V gene lost 0 bases and the J gene lost 7 bases, with 19 bases spanning the gap. The CDR3 sequence is 16 residues long. CDR3 DNA: TGCGCCAGCAGCCAAGAGGTGGCGCAGAACCCGCGGGAGCAGTACTTC. It yields the protein CASSQEVAQNPREQYF.

At least ten counts were recorded for this clone. This sequence joins TRBV20-1 and TRBJ2-7; TRBD2 agrees at 12 bases. CDR1 is DFQATT, CDR2 SNEGSKA, per germline (reference sequence). The V segment lost 4 bases and the J segment 7 bases; nucleotides outside the gene matches: 23. The length of the CDR3 is 19 residues. CDR3 in DNA: TGCAGTGCTATGGGGCGGGGGACTAGCGGGTGGAATTACGAGTTAGAGCAGTACTTC. It codes for CSAMGRGTSGWNYELEQYF.

By proportion, this clone is medium-sized. A single base separates this from a much larger clone, so it may be a read error. The chain has TRBV6-1 and TRBJ1-6, with TRBD1 matching over 9 bases. Germline CDR1 is MNHNS and CDR2 is SASEGT. This CDR3 region has 15 residues. CDR3 protein: CASSSTGTGNSPLRF. CDR3 nucleotides: TGTGCCAGCAGTTCAACCGGGACAGGGAATTCACCCCTCCGCTTT.

In this sample, this clone is large. The chain couples TRBV6-1 to TRBJ2-2; possible D gene TRBD2, 5 bases. V lost 6 bases to trimming and J lost 0 bases, with 11 bases between them. The germline V gene has CDR1 MNHNS and CDR2 SASEGT. The CDR3 length is 15 residues. DNA for the CDR3: TGTGCCAGCAGACTAGAATTATCGAACACCGGGGAGCTGTTTTTT. Its translation is CASRLELSNTGELFF.

This clone rates as medium-sized. The chain links TRBV5-1 to TRBJ1-2; 7 bases are shared with TRBD1. The CDR3 contains 15 residues. Germline-derived CDR1 and CDR2 are SGHRS and YFSETQ. The junction had 9 bases not matched to a gene; V was cut back by 3 bases and J by 4 bases. The CDR3 spells CASSSLGGLGYGYTF. CDR3 nucleotides: TGCGCCAGCAGCTCCTTAGGGGGCTTAGGCTATGGCTACACCTTC.

This clone is labeled medium-sized. This chain connects TRBV7-9 to TRBJ1-3; D is perhaps TRBD1 (6 bases). This CDR3 comprises 17 residues. Looked up from germline, CDR1 is SEHNR and CDR2 is FQNEAQ (reference sequence). Trimming cost V 2 bases and J 0 bases, with 14 bases left between them. The CDR3 loop reads CASSLIAGVLSGNTIYF. DNA for the CDR3: TGTGCCAGCAGCTTAATCGCAGGGGTTCTCTCTGGAAACACCATATATTTT.

A few counts support this clone. The CDR3 does not end in the conserved phenylalanine or tryptophan, so this is likely a read error. Because the CDR3's place on the DNA is in doubt, the DNA is left out and the CDR3 is given as listed by TCRdb. The V and J genes are TRBV7-2 and TRBJ2-5; TRBD2 is taken as the D call from the table, unchecked against the DNA. Germline CDR1 and CDR2: SGHTA and FQGNSA. The CDR3 contains 8 residues when both ends are counted. CDR3: CASSLPYP.

Notes on this clone: An end of the junction does not agree with germline; a read error may underlie this. The chain combines TRBV6-2 or TRBV6-3 with TRBJ1-1; the match to TRBD1 covers 7 bases. The V gene's germline CDR1 is MNHEY and CDR2 SVGEGT. The CDR3 sequence is 19 residues long. The CDR3 protein is CASSYSAGQDRAGGTEVFF. The CDR3 DNA follows: TGTGCCAGCAGTTACTCAGCTGGACAGGACCGTGCCGGAGGCACTGAAGTTTTCTTC.

This clone came up a few times. This may be a read error: a much more frequent sequence differs by one nucleotide. The gene calls are TRBV7-3 and TRBJ2-3; 10 nucleotides align to TRBD2. Germline loops: CDR1 SGHTA, CDR2 FQGTGA. The ends lost 6 bases at V and 6 bases at J; junction bases unmatched: 9. The CDR3 extends over 15 amino acids. The CDR3, as DNA: TGTGCCAGCAGTTCCGGAGCGGGGGGGGAGGATACGCAGTATTTT. Translated, it gives CASSSGAGGEDTQYF.

This clone was observed a single time. The gene calls are TRBV2 and TRBJ1-1; 10 bases align to TRBD1. This CDR3 comprises 16 residues. The germline V gene encodes CDR1 SNHLY and CDR2 FYNNEI. J gave up 1 base and V 5 bases, and 7 bases lay outside the gene matches. CDR3 protein: CASSHSRDRGNTEAFF. In DNA, the CDR3 is TGTGCCAGCAGTCACTCCCGGGACAGGGGGAACACTGAAGCTTTCTTT.

This clone is medium-sized in the sample. The chain carries TRBV5-1 and TRBJ2-2; maybe TRBD1 (5 bases). The CDR3 totals 11 residues. V lost 10 bases, J lost 3 bases, and 7 bases lay in between. Germline-derived CDR1 and CDR2 are SGHRS and YFSETQ. The CDR3 nucleotides are TGCGCCTCAGGGTACACCGGGGAGCTGTTTTTT. Protein product: CASGYTGELFF.

This rearrangement joins TRBV2 to TRBJ1-5; D is uncertain. V gave up 3 bases and J gave up 7 bases, with 10 bases separating them. The CDR3 consists of 13 residues. Per germline, CDR1 SNHLY and CDR2 FYNNEI. DNA of the CDR3: TGTGCCAGCAGTGAGACTGGCCCCCAGCCCCAGCATTTT. Protein: CASSETGPQPQHF.

This clone is labeled as medium-sized. The sample has other DNA sequences that encode this CDR3 too. The chain is built from TRBV7-9 and TRBJ1-3; D is uncertain. The CDR3 extends over 11 amino acids. Germline CDR1 reads SEHNR; CDR2 reads FQNEAQ (reference sequence). Trimming removed 8 bases at V and 0 bases at J, with 2 bases between. CDR3 sequence: CASGSGNTIYF. Written as DNA, the CDR3 is TGTGCCAGCGGCTCTGGAAACACCATATATTTT.

On this clone: Likely a read error: the CDR3 ends without its conserved phenylalanine or tryptophan. The CDR3 spells CASSYGQGNHPQHL. CDR3 nucleotide sequence: TGTGCCAGCAGTTACGGGCAGGGCAACCATCCCCAGCATCTT. The chain couples TRBV6-5 to TRBJ1-5; TRBD1 might be the D (5 bases). The CDR3 spans 14 residues. V lost 2 bases to trimming and J lost 10 bases, with 15 bases between them. CDR1 is MNHEY and CDR2 is SVGAGI in the germline V gene.

This clone has ten or more counts. This sequence joins TRBV11-3 and TRBJ1-1, with 8 bases matching TRBD1. Losses at the gene ends were 1 base for V and 5 bases for J; bases not matched to a gene: 12. Germline V gene lookup returns CDR1 SGHNT and CDR2 YENEEA. This CDR3 is 17 amino acids long. The CDR3 reads CASSLALQGALGTEAFF. The CDR3, as DNA: TGTGCCAGCAGCTTAGCTCTCCAGGGGGCATTGGGGACTGAAGCTTTCTTT.

This clone qualifies as medium-sized (0.01 to 0.1%). The rearrangement joins TRBV6-1 to TRBJ1-3, with a tentative D call TRBD1 (6 bases). This CDR3 is built from 12 residues. Trimming cost V 10 bases and J 8 bases, with 15 bases left between them. Germline V gene sequence: CDR1 MNHNS, CDR2 SASEGT. In DNA form, the CDR3 reads TGTGCCACTACCAGGGGAGTAGACACCATATATTTT. Amino acid sequence: CATTRGVDTIYF.

Relative to its sample, this clone is large. CDR3: CASSIPLQTEAFF. CDR3 DNA: TGTGCCAGTAGTATCCCTCTGCAAACTGAAGCTTTCTTT. V usage is TRBV19 and J usage is TRBJ1-1; D call uncertain. V was pared by 3 bases and J by 5 bases, with 10 bases between. CDR1 and CDR2 from the germline V gene are LNHDA and SQIVND (reference sequence). The CDR3 length is 13 residues.

Ten or more counts support this clone. The rearrangement uses TRBV7-2 and TRBJ1-4; 8 bases match TRBD1. Trimming cost V 3 bases and J 3 bases; bases outside gene matches: 6. The CDR3 has 16 amino acids. CDR1 SGHTA and CDR2 FQGNSA come from the germline V gene. The CDR3 DNA reads TGTGCCAGCAGCTTGGGCGGACAGGGTTCTAATGAAAAACTGTTTTTT. Encoded protein: CASSLGGQGSNEKLFF.

This clone was picked up many times. The gene calls are TRBV29-1 and TRBJ1-2; 8 bases line up with TRBD1. Losses at the gene ends were 6 bases for V and 5 bases for J; bases not matched to a gene: 8. The CDR3 loop spans 13 amino acids. The germline V gene has CDR1 SQVTM and CDR2 ANQGSEA. CDR3 bases: TGCAGCGTGTCGACAGGGGCGCTATATGGCTACACCTTC. Amino acid sequence: CSVSTGALYGYTF.

This clone is categorized as medium-sized. V usage is TRBV12-5 and J usage is TRBJ2-3, with D uncertain. The V gene lost 0 bases and the J gene lost 2 bases, with 0 bases spanning the gap. Germline V CDR1 and CDR2: LGHNT, FRNRAP. The CDR3 loop spans 12 amino acids. The DNA for the CDR3 is TGTGCTAGTGGTTTGGTCACAGATACGCAGTATTTT. The encoded protein is CASGLVTDTQYF.

The CDR3 DNA reads TGCAGTGCTGACCCGGGACAGGGCCCCACAGATACGCAGTATTTT. The encoded protein is CSADPGQGPTDTQYF. The chain has TRBV20-1 and TRBJ2-3; 9 nucleotides agree with TRBD1. With V trimmed by 5 bases and J by 2 bases, 8 bases remained unmatched. The CDR3 is 15 amino acids. Germline CDR1 and CDR2: DFQATT and SNEGSKA (reference sequence).

This clone is labeled large. This sequence joins TRBV27 and TRBJ2-1; no firm D call. V lost 5 bases and J 5 bases, leaving 7 bases between the germline ends. The germline V gene encodes CDR1 MNHEY and CDR2 SMNVEV (reference sequence). The CDR3 runs 12 residues. CDR3 in amino acids: CASSRTNNEQFF. For the CDR3, the DNA is TGTGCCAGCAGTCGAACTAACAATGAGCAGTTCTTC.

This clone is deemed large. The J gene is TRBJ2-7, the V gene TRBV6-1; D uncertain. CDR1 and CDR2 from the germline V gene are MNHNS and SASEGT. The CDR3 is made up of 12 amino acids. The ends were cut back, 6 bases at V and 7 bases at J, with 13 bases in the middle. Written as DNA, the CDR3 is TGTGCCAGCAGGGATCCGCCCGGGGAGCAGTACTTC. Translating gives CASRDPPGEQYF.

This clone ranks as medium-sized. The J gene is TRBJ1-2, the V gene TRBV4-1; D remains ambiguous. Germline V gene sequence: CDR1 MGHRA, CDR2 YSYEKL. V was cut by 1 base and J by 8 bases, with 14 bases left in between. This CDR3 contains 14 residues. This CDR3 is CASSQANEGEGYTF. CDR3 nucleotides: TGCGCCAGCAGCCAAGCGAATGAGGGTGAGGGCTACACCTTC.

This clone is termed medium-sized (0.01 to 0.1%). The chain uses TRBV7-6 and TRBJ2-1, with 7 bases lining up with TRBD1. CDR1 is SGHVS, CDR2 FNYEAQ, per germline. The CDR3 contains 15 residues. Trimming removed 5 bases from V and 2 bases from J; junction bases left unmatched: 6. CDR3 region: CASSPLTGAYNEQFF. The DNA for the CDR3 is TGTGCCAGCAGCCCACTTACAGGGGCCTACAATGAGCAGTTCTTC.

By frequency in the sample, this clone is medium-sized. The gene calls are TRBV11-2 and TRBJ1-2; D call uncertain. This CDR3 is 14 amino acids long. Trimming left V 2 bases short and J 1 base short, with 8 bases between. The V gene's germline CDR1 is SGHAT and CDR2 FQNNGV. Written as DNA, the CDR3 is TGTGCCAGCAGCTTAACAGATGTTAACTATGGCTACACCTTC. Protein sequence: CASSLTDVNYGYTF.

Judged by abundance, this clone is medium-sized. The chain couples TRBV10-2 to TRBJ1-1, with 7 bases aligning to TRBD1. Germline V gene data show CDR1 as WSHSY and CDR2 as SAAADI. CDR3 length equals 16 residues. The V gene end was trimmed by 8 bases and the J gene end by 4 bases; junction bases not matched to a gene: 16. The CDR3 DNA follows: TGCGCCAGCTCTCCCTGGGGACAGTCGGGGAGCACTGAAGCTTTCTTT. The encoded protein is CASSPWGQSGSTEAFF.